At least ten counts were recorded for the clone carrying this T cell receptor (beta chain). Its matching antigen is unknown. This sample is drawn from a study of identical twins. The CDR3 totals 15 residues. J gave up 3 bases and V 1 base, and 6 bases lay outside the gene matches. CDR1 is SGHRS and CDR2 is YFSETQ in the germline V gene. Overall study results and limits: Weaker excess twin sharing was observed in beta out-of-frame sequences. Zero-insertion findings could be partly confounded by invariant cells (MAIT and iNKT cells). Out-of-frame alpha sequences common to twins exhibited a surplus of low generation probability.

A universal primer site arose from template switching, and cDNA bore unique molecular identifiers. A single record per CDR3 protein comes from TCRdb applying MiXCR to the 5' RACE reads. This table holds hundreds of thousands of distinct CDR3 sequences, roughly 6% found once. The chain joins TRBV5-1 to TRBJ2-7, with 8 positions matching TRBD1. The sequence was obtained from a man aged 18 to 30 in good health. Sequencing input: naive T cells sorted from blood. The CDR3 reads CASSLSQGADYEQYF. The CDR3 region has the DNA TGCGCCAGCAGCTTGTCCCAGGGGGCAGACTACGAGCAGTACTTC.